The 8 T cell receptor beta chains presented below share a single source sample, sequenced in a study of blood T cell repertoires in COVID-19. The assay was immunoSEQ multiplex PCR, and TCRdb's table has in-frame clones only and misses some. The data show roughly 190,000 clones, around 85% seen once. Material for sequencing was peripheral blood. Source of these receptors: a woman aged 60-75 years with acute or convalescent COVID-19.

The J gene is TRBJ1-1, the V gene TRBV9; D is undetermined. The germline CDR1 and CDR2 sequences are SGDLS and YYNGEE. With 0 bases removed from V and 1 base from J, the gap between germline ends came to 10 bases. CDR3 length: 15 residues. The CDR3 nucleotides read TGTGCCAGCAGCGTAGGTTCAGATACGAACACTGAAGCTTTCTTT. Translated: CASSVGSDTNTEAFF.

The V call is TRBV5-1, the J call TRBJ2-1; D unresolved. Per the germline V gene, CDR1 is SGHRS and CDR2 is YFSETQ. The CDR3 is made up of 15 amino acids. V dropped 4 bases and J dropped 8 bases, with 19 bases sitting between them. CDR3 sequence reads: CASSLRGPSNDEQFF. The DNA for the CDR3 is TGCGCCAGCAGCCTCCGAGGCCCTTCGAACGATGAGCAGTTCTTC.

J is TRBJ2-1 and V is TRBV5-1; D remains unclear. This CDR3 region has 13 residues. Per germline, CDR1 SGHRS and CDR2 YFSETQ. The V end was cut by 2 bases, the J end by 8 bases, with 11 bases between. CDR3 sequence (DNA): TGCGCCAGCAGCTTAAGTTTAGTCGATGAGCAGTTCTTC. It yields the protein CASSLSLVDEQFF.

CDR3 DNA: TGTGCCAGCAGCTTGCAGGCGGGATACGGGGAGCTGTTTTTT. Translating gives CASSLQAGYGELFF. The V call is TRBV5-4, the J call TRBJ2-2; weak D call: TRBD2 (6 bases). Per germline, CDR1 SGHNT and CDR2 YYREEE (reference sequence). The CDR3 contains 14 residues. Trimming shortened V by 1 base and J by 7 bases, and 11 bases separated the two germline ends.

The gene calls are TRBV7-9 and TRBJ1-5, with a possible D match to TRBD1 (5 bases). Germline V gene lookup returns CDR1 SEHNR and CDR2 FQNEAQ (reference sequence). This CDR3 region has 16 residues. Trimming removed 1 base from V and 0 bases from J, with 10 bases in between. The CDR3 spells CASSLEGVYSNQPQHF. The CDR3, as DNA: TGTGCCAGCAGCTTAGAAGGGGTATATAGCAATCAGCCCCAGCATTTT. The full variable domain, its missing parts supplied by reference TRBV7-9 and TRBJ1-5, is DTGVSQNPRHKITKRGQNVTFRCDPISEHNRLYWYRQTLGQGPEFLTYFQNEAQLEKSRLLSDRFSAERPKGSFSTLEIQRTEQGDSAMYLCASSLEGVYSNQPQHFGDGTRLSIL.

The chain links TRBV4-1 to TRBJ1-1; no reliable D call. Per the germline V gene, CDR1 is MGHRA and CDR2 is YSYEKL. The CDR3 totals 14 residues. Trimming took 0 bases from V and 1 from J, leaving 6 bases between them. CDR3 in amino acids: CASSQDYRNTEAFF. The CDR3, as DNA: TGCGCCAGCAGCCAAGATTATCGGAACACTGAAGCTTTCTTT.

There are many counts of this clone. CDR3 DNA: TGTGCCAGCAGTGCGGCCCTGGCGGACTATGGCTACACCTTC. Encoded protein: CASSAALADYGYTF. The chain uses TRBV2 and TRBJ1-2; no definite D call. The germline V and J ends were trimmed by 4 bases and 3 bases, with 12 bases remaining between them. CDR3 length: 14 residues. Germline-derived CDR1 and CDR2 are SNHLY and FYNNEI.

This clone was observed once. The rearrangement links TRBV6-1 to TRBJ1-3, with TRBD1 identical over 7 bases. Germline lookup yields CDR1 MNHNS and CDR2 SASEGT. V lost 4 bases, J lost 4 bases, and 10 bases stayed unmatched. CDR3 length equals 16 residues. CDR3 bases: TGTGCCAGCAGTGCCGTAAGACAGGGCCTCGGAAACACCATATATTTT. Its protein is CASSAVRQGLGNTIYF.